The entry below gives a single T cell receptor (beta chain) sequence along with its context. This clonotype was found a few times. Its target antigen remains unknown. No base qualities exist here, and no much larger clone lies one base off it. Instrument used: Illumina NovaSeq 6000. TCRalpha and TCRbeta cDNA libraries were built by 5'RACE with constant-segment primers, adding sample barcodes and unique molecular identifiers. RNA was extracted from every sample with Trizol reagent. Amplification of the libraries took two PCR steps, and the second step added a second sample barcode plus Illumina TruSeq adapters. Sequencing of libraries was performed on an Illumina NovaSeq with 2 x 150 bp paired-end reads. As for how the authors treated the data: With migec v1.2.7, reads were demultiplexed and then collapsed into UMI-guided consensus sequences. With mixcr v2.1.11, UMI consensuses were aligned to TRA and TRB V and J templates and assembled into clonotypes. A clonotype was counted as expanded or contracted only when both edgeR and NoisET called the clonotype significant, with the noise models trained on biological replicates. For edgeR calls, the thresholds were a false discovery rate-adjusted p below 0.01 and a log2 fold-change of 1. As an exploratory analysis of dynamics, max-normalized trajectories of the 1000 most abundant clonotypes were examined by PCA with hierarchical clustering. The CD4 or CD8 phenotype of responding clones was assigned using the separately sequenced CD4+ and CD8+ repertoires. Through fastp at Q25 and MiXCR, TCRdb rebuilt clones from the public reads, retaining in-frame beta chains. Entries that share a CDR3 protein sequence are merged under the most common genes and DNA. What appears here as the V and J calls and clone size reflects TCRdb's work, not the paper's. This sample has 120,000 to 150,000 distinct CDR3 sequences in its table, and 13% to 15% of those were observed once. The top ten hold 25% to 30% of the sample.

The junction shows trimming of 5 bases on V and 2 bases on J, plus 4 bases between the germline ends. Reading from cysteine to phenylalanine, the CDR3 counts 12 amino acids. The entry retains the CDR3 DNA only, 36 bases that are in frame from base 1. As encoded in the germline V gene (reference sequence), CDR1 is PRHDT while CDR2 is FYEKMQ. This specimen comes from a study of T-cell memory formation after mild COVID-19 (dated by TCRdb to about 2021). Background for the entire study: Most TCR sequence clusters were specific to one of the two donors. In two donors, T-cell clones that expanded and contracted after mild COVID-19 were followed by sequencing TCRalpha and TCRbeta repertoires longitudinally. The cohort comprised two young, previously healthy adult volunteers, one female and one male. Paper-wide results and their limitations: The study covered only a couple of mild cases, and larger cohorts including severe cases with pre-infection samples were considered necessary. Contracting CD4+ clones were found mainly in CM and EM memory subsets, while CD8+ clones were enriched in EMRA. The detection of some responding clones in pre-infection memory suggests that pre-existing cross-reactive memory T cells joined the SARS-CoV-2 response. Balanced CD4/CD8 phenotypes were observed for clones contracting from day 15 to 85, whereas a bias towards CD4+ was observed for a second wave of clones expanding from day 15 to 37. Whether the second-wave clones peaking on day 37 were SARS-CoV-2 specific was not confirmed.

Ficoll-Paque density gradient centrifugation was the method used to isolate PBMCs. The TCR comes from an adult woman who had mild COVID-19 (a few samples of this study predate the infection). The sample titles of this study are shuffled in the database, so cell type and time point are left out; the donor was told from shared clones. Sequencing was carried out using PBMCs or a T cell subset sorted from them (not recorded which). Here the chain combines TRBV13 and TRBJ1-5; the D gene lacks a confident call. The nucleotide sequence reads TGTGCCAGCAGCCCCCGCAATCAGCCCCAGCATTTT. This is translated as CASSPRNQPQHF. Joined to the reference TRBV13 and TRBJ1-5 proteins, this CDR3 gives the full variable domain: AAGVIQSPRHLIKEKRETATLKCYPIPRHDTVYWYQQGPGQDPQFLISFYEKMQSDKGSIPDRFSAQQFSDYHSELNMSSLELGDSALYFCASSPRNQPQHFGDGTRLSIL.